The source of this TCR beta chain is a study of shared clonotypes between healthy human individuals. Study observations and caveats: Larger estimated richness was generally recorded for naive subsets relative to memory subsets.

Note on this clone: Its target is not known.

The CDR3 runs to 15 residues. The V end lost 4 bases, the J end lost 0 bases, and 8 bases lay between the germline ends. Germline assignment: CDR1 SGHRS and CDR2 YFSETQ. Profiling relied on immunoSEQ multiplex PCR, and the TCRdb table lists in-frame clones only, not all of them. Counted here are 2 million to 2.5 million clones, nearly 97% occurring once; the ten biggest clones make up more than 0.1%. CD45RA+ naive and CD45RA-negative memory subsets were separated from CD4+ cells. Specimen: naive CD4+ T cells sorted from blood. Subset reported: CD45RA+ positively selected. This TCR derives from a man aged 18 to 30 in good health. The chain links TRBV5-1 to TRBJ1-6; no reliable D call. The CDR3 DNA is TGCGCCAGCAGCGTAGGAGGCTCCTATAATTCACCCCTCCACTTT. Its translation: CASSVGGSYNSPLHF.